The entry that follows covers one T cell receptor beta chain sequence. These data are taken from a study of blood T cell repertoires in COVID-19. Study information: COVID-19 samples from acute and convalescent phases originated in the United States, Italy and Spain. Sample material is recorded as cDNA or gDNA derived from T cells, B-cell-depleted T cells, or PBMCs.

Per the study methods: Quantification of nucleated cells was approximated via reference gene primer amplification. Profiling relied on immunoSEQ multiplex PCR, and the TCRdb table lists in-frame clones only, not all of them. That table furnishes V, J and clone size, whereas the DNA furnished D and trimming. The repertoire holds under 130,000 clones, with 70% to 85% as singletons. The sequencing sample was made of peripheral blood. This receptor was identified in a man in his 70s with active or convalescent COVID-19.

The CDR3 DNA is TGTGCCAGCAGCACCCAAATAAGACTAGCGGGAGGTTCCCATTACTACGAGCAGTACTTC. Translation gives CASSTQIRLAGGSHYYEQYF. The chain carries TRBV21-1 and TRBJ2-7; the D call of TRBD2 is as the table states it, not checked on the DNA. TRBV21-1 is a documented pseudogene. The CDR3 is made up of 20 amino acids.